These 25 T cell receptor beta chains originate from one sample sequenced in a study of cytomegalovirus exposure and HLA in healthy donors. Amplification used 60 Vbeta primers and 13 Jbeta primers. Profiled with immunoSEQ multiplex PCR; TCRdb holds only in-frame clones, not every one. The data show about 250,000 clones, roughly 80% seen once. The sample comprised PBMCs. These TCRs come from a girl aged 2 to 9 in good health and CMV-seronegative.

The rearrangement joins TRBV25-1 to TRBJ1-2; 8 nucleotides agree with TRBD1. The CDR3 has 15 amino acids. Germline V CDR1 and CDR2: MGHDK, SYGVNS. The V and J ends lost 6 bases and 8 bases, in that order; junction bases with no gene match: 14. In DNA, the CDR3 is TGTGCCAGCAGCGTAGCCGGGACAGGAAATCTAGGCTACACCTTC. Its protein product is CASSVAGTGNLGYTF.

CDR3 coding DNA: TGTGCCAGCAGCGCTACCAGGGGACAGGGGAGTCAGCCCCAGCATTTT. It yields the protein CASSATRGQGSQPQHF. The J gene is TRBJ1-5, the V gene TRBV5-6, with 10 bases aligning to TRBD1. V lost 4 bases to trimming and J lost 6 bases; unmatched junction nucleotides: 10. The CDR3 has 16 amino acids. Germline values: CDR1 SGHDT, CDR2 YYEEEE.

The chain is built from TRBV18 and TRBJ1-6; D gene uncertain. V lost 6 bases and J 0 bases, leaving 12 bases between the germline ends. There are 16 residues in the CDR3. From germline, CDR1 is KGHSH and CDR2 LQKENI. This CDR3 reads CASSQAGSSYNSPLHF. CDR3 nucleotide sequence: TGTGCCAGCTCGCAGGCGGGGAGCTCCTATAATTCACCCCTCCACTTT. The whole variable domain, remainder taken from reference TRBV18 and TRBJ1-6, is NAGVMQNPRHLVRRRGQEARLRCSPMKGHSHVYWYRQLPEEGLKFMVYLQKENIIDESGMPKERFSAEFPKEGPSILRIQQVVRGDSAAYFCASSQAGSSYNSPLHFGNGTRLTVT.

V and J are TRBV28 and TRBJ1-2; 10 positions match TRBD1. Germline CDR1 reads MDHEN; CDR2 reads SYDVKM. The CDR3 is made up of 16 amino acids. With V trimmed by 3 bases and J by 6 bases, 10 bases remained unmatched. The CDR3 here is CASSFTNDRGQDGYTF. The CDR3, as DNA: TGTGCCAGCAGTTTTACTAACGACAGGGGGCAGGATGGCTACACCTTC.

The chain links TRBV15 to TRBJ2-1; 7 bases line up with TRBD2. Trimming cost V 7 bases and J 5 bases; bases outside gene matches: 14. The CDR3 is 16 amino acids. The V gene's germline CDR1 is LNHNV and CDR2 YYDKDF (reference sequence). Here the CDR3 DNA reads TGTGCCACCAACTTGGGGGGGTTGGCAATCCACAATGAGCAGTTCTTC. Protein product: CATNLGGLAIHNEQFF. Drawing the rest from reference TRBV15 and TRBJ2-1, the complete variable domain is DAMVIQNPRYQVTQFGKPVTLSCSQTLNHNVMYWYQQKSSQAPKLLFHYYDKDFNNEADTPDNFQSRRPNTSFCFLDIRSPGLGDTAMYLCATNLGGLAIHNEQFFGPGTRLTVL.

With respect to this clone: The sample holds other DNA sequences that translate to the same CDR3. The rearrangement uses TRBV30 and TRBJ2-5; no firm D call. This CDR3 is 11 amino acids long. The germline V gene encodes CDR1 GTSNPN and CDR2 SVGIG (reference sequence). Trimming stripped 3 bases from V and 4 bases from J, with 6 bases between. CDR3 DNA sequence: TGTGCCTGGAGCGCCAGAGAGACCCAGTACTTC. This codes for CAWSARETQYF.

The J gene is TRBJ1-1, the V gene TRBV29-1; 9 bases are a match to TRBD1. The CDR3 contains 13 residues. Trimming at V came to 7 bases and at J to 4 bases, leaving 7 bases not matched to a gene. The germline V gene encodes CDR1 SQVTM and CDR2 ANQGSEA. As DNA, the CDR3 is TGCAGCGCATTGGGGGACAGGGCCACTGAAGCTTTCTTT. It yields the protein CSALGDRATEAFF.

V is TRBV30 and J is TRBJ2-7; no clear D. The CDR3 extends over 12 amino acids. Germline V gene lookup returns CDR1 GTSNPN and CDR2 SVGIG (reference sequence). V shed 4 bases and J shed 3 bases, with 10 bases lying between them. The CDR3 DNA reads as TGTGCCTGGACCAAGTCAGTCTACGAGCAGTACTTC. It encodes CAWTKSVYEQYF.

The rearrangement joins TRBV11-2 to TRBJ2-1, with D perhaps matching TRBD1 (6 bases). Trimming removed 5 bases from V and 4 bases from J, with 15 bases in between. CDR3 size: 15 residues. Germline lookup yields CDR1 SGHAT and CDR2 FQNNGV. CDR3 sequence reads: CASSLTGRKYNEQFF. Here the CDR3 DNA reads TGTGCCAGCAGCCTCACAGGGAGAAAGTACAATGAGCAGTTCTTC.

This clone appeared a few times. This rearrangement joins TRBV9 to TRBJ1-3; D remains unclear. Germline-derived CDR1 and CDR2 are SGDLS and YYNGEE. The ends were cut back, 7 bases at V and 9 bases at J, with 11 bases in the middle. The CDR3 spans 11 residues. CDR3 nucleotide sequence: TGTGCCAGCGGAGGAGGGAGCACCATATATTTT. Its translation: CASGGGSTIYF.

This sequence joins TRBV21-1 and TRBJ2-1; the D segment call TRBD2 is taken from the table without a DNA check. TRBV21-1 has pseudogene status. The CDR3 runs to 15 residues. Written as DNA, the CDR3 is TGTGCCAGCACCATTAGCGGGAGGGGTAACAATGAGCAGTTCTTC. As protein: CASTISGRGNNEQFF.

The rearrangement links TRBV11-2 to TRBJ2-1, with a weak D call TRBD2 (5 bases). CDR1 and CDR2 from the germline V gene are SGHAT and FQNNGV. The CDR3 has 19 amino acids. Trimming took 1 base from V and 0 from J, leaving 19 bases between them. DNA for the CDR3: TGTGCCAGCAGCTTAGTGTATCACCGGAGGTTTAGCTCCTACAATGAGCAGTTCTTC. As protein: CASSLVYHRRFSSYNEQFF.

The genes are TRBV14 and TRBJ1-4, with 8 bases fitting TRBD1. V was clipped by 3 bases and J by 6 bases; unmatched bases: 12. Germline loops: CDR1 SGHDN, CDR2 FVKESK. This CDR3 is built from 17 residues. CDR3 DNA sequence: TGTGCCAGCAGCCACCGACGACAGGGGATGCTTTATGAAAAACTGTTTTTT. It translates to CASSHRRQGMLYEKLFF.

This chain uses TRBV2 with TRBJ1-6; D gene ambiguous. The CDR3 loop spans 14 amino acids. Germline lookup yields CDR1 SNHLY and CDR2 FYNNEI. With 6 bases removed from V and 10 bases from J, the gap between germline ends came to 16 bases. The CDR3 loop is CASRAPGSGSPLHF. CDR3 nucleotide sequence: TGTGCCAGCAGGGCCCCTGGCTCGGGGTCACCCCTCCACTTT.

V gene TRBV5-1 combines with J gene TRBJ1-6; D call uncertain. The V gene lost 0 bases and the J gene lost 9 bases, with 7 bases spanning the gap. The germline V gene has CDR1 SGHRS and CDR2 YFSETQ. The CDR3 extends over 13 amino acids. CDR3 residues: CASSLGVGSPLHF. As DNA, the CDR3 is TGCGCCAGCAGCTTGGGCGTTGGTTCACCCCTCCACTTT.

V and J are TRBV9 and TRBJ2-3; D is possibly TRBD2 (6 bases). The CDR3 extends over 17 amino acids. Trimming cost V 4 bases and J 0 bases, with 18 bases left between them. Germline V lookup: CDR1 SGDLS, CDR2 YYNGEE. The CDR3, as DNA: TGTGCCAGCAGCTACTTCAAAGGGACTCCTAGCACAGATACGCAGTATTTT. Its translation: CASSYFKGTPSTDTQYF. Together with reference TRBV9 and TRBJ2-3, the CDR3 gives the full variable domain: DSGVTQTPKHLITATGQRVTLRCSPRSGDLSVYWYQQSLDQGLQFLIQYYNGEERAKGNILERFSAQQFPDLHSELNLSSLELGDSALYFCASSYFKGTPSTDTQYFGPGTRLTVL.

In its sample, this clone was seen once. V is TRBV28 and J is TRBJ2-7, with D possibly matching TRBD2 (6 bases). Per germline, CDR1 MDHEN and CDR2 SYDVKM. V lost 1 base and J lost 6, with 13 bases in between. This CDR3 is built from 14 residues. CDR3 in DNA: TGTGCCAGCAGTTTATCGACTAGTTTAGGCGAGCAGTACTTC. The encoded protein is CASSLSTSLGEQYF. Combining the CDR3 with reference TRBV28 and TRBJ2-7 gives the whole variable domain DVKVTQSSRYLVKRTGEKVFLECVQDMDHENMFWYRQDPGLGLRLIYFSYDVKMKEKGDIPEGYSVSREKKERFSLILESASTNQTSMYLCASSLSTSLGEQYFGPGTRLTVT.

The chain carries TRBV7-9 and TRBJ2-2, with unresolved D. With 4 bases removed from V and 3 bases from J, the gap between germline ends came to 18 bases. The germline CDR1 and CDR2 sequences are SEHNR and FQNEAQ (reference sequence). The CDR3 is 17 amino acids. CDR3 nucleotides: TGTGCCAGCAGCTCCTACTGGTATTTCCCGGACACCGGGGAGCTGTTTTTT. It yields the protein CASSSYWYFPDTGELFF.

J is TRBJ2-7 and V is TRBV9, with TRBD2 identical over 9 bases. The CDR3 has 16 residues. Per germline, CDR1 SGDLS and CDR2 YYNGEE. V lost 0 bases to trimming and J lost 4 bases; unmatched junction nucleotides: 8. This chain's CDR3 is CASSVDSGLAGYEQYF. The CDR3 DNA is TGTGCCAGCAGCGTAGATTCGGGACTAGCCGGTTACGAGCAGTACTTC.

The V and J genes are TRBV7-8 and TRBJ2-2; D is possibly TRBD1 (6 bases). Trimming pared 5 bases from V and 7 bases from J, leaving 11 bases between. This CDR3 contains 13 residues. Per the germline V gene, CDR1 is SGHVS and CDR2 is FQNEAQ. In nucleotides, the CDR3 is TGTGCCAGCAGCCGGACAGTCGGCGGGGAGCTGTTTTTT. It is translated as CASSRTVGGELFF.

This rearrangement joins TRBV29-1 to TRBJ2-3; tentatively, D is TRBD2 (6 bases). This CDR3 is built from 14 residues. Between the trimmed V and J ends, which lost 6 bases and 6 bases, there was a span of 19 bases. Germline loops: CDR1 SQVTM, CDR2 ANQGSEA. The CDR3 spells CSVGGRSFLDTQYF. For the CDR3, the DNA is TGCAGCGTCGGGGGACGGTCGTTTTTGGATACGCAGTATTTT.

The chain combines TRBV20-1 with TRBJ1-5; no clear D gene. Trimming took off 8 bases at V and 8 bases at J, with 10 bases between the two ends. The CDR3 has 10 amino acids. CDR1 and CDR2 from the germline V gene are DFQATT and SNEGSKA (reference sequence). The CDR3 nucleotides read TGCAGTCAAGGGCGGGAGCCCCAGCATTTT. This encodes CSQGREPQHF.

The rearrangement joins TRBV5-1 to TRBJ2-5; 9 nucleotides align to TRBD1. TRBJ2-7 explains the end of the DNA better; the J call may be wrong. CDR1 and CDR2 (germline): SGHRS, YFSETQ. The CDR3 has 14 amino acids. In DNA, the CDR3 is TGCGCCAGCAGCCCCCGGGACAGGGTTTACGAGCAGTACTTC. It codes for CASSPRDRVYEQYF.

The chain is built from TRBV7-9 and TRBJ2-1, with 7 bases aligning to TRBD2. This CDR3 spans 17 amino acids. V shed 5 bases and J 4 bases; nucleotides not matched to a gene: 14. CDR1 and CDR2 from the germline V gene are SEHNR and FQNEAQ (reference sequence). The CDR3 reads CASSPKGLREFYNEQFF. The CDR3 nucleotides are TGTGCCAGCAGCCCGAAGGGCTTGCGGGAGTTTTACAATGAGCAGTTCTTC.

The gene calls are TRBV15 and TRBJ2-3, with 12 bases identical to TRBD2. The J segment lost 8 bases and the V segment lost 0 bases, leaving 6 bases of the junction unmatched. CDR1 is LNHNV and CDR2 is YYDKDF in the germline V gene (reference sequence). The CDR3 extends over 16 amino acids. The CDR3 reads CATSRDSSGGARTQYF. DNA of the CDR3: TGTGCCACCAGCAGAGACTCTAGCGGGGGGGCCCGTACGCAGTATTTT.